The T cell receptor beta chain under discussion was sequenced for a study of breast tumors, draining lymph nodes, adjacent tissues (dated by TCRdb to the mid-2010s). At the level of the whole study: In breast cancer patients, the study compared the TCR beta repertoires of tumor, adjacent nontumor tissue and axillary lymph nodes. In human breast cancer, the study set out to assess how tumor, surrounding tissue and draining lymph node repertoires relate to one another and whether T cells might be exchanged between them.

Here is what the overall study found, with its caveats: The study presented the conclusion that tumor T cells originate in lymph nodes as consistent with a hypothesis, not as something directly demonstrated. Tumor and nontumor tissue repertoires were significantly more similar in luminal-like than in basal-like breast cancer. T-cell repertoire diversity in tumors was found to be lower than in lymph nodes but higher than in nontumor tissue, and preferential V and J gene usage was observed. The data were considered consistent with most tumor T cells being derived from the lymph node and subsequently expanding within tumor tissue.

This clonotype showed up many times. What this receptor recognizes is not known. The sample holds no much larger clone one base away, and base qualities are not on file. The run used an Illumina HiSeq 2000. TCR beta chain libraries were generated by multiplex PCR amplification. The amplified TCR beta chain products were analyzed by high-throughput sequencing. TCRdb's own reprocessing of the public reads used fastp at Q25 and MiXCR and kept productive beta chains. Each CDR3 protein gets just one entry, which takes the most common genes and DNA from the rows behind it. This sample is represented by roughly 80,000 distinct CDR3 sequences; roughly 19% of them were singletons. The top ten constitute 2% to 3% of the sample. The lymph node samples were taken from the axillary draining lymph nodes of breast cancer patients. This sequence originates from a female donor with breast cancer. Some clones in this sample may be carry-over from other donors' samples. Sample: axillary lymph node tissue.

CDR3 reads: CASSPQGDSNQPQHF. The DNA sequence is TGTGCCAGCAGCCCACAGGGAGATAGCAATCAGCCCCAGCATTTT. This sequence uses TRBV12-3 or TRBV12-4 and TRBJ1-5, and possibly TRBD1, on 6 matching bases. The CDR3 contains 15 residues, cysteine and phenylalanine counted. Of the read, only the CDR3 DNA is kept; its 45 bases are in frame from base 1. Between the V and J ends, shortened by 6 bases and 0 bases respectively, the junction contains 12 bases.